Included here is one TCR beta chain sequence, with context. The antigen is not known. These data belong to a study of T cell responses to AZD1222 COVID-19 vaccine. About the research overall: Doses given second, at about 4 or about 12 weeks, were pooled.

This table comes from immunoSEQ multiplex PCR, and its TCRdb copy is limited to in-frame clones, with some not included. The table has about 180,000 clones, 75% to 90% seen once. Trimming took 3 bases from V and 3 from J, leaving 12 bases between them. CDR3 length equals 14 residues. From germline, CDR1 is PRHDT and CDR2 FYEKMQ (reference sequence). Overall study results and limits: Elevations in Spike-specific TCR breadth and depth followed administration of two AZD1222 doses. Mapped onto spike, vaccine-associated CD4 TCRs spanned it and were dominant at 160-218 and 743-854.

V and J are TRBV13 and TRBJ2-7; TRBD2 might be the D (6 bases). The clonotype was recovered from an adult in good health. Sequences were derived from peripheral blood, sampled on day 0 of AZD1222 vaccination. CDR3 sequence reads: CASSFSTGDYEQYF. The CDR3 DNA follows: TGTGCCAGCAGCTTCAGCACGGGAGACTACGAGCAGTACTTC.